These 18 T cell receptor beta chains came from one sample sequenced in a study of blood T cells in healthy people across ages. PCR was performed a second time for about 7 to 12 cycles using a sample-barcoded 5' primer and a J-beta primer mix. TCRdb re-called the 5' RACE reads with MiXCR, one entry per CDR3 protein. Among around 1,800,000 distinct CDR3 sequences listed, around 40% were seen once. Sequencing was carried out using blood. These receptors came from a human donor in good health.

On this clonotype itself: Its ends do not fully match the called genes, so a read error is possible. V usage is TRBV7-3 and J usage is TRBJ2-7, with D maybe TRBD1 (5 bases). The DNA end is a closer match to TRBJ2-5, so the J assignment may be wrong. CDR1 SGHTA and CDR2 FQGTGA come from the germline V gene. This CDR3 spans 14 amino acids. CDR3 loop: CASSLTGPQGTQYF. CDR3 in DNA: TGTGCCAGCAGCTTAACGGGGCCCCAAGGGACCCAGTACTTC.

For the CDR3, the DNA is TGCGCCAGCAGCCAAGCCCCCTGGGGCGAAAACGACGAGCAGTACTTC. Protein product: CASSQAPWGENDEQYF. J is TRBJ2-5 and V is TRBV4-3; D possibly corresponds to TRBD1 (5 bases). The closer fit of TRBJ2-7 to the DNA end suggests the J call may be wrong. Germline CDR1 reads LGHNA; CDR2 reads YSLEER. The length of the CDR3 is 16 residues.

This chain uses TRBV12-3 or TRBV12-4 with TRBJ2-3; no clear D gene. This CDR3 spans 13 amino acids. V was cut by 5 bases and J by 4 bases, with 10 bases left in between. In DNA form, the CDR3 reads TGTGCCAGCAGTCAAGGCCAGCCAGATACGCAGTATTTT. Amino acid sequence: CASSQGQPDTQYF.

This sequence joins TRBV5-6 and TRBJ2-7; D not certain. The CDR3 extends over 12 amino acids. V lost 0 bases and J 7 bases, leaving 8 bases between the germline ends. Germline CDR1 SGHDT, CDR2 YYEEEE. The CDR3 sequence: CASSLALREQYF. CDR3 bases: TGTGCCAGCAGCTTGGCCTTGCGTGAGCAGTACTTC.

The chain couples TRBV5-6 to TRBJ2-5; the D gene is possibly TRBD1 (5 bases). V lost 1 base and J 2 bases, leaving 12 bases between the germline ends. The CDR3 is 15 residues long. The germline V gene encodes CDR1 SGHDT and CDR2 YYEEEE. The CDR3 protein is CASSLWPDRQETQYF. CDR3 nucleotides: TGTGCCAGCAGCTTGTGGCCTGACAGACAAGAGACCCAGTACTTC.

This clonotype was seen more than once but under ten times. The CDR3 nucleotides read TGCAGTGCGTCCCTCCCGGGGGGACCCTACAATGAGCAGTTCTTC. It codes for CSASLPGGPYNEQFF. This chain connects TRBV20-1 to TRBJ2-1; 7 bases are shared with TRBD2. The germline V gene has CDR1 DFQATT and CDR2 SNEGSKA (reference sequence). J was trimmed by 2 bases and V by 6 bases; bases with no gene match: 10. CDR3 length: 15 amino acids.

The chain employs TRBV15 and TRBJ2-6, with D unclear. With 0 bases removed from V and 2 bases from J, the gap between germline ends came to 8 bases. Germline CDR1 reads LNHNV; CDR2 reads YYDKDF (reference sequence). The CDR3 is 16 amino acids. The CDR3 DNA follows: TGTGCCACCAGCAGAGAGAGGCCTACTGGGGCCAACGTCCTGACTTTC. This sequence encodes CATSRERPTGANVLTF.

This clonotype has a handful of counts. This rearrangement joins TRBV12-3 or TRBV12-4 to TRBJ1-2; 7 bases agree with TRBD1. Trimming at V came to 3 bases and at J to 6 bases, leaving 7 bases not matched to a gene. The CDR3 covers 14 residues. CDR3 amino acids: CASSFGQVDHGYTF. CDR3 nucleotides: TGTGCCAGCAGTTTTGGACAGGTGGACCATGGCTACACCTTC.

This chain connects TRBV5-1 to TRBJ2-3; 8 bases are a match to TRBD1. The CDR3 loop spans 23 amino acids. In germline, CDR1 is SGHRS, CDR2 YFSETQ. Trimming at V came to 2 bases and at J to 0 bases, leaving 26 bases not matched to a gene. The DNA of the CDR3 is TGCGCCAGCAGCTTTTTGCCCTCCCAACGACAGGGGCGAGAGGGGGCAAGCACAGATACGCAGTATTTT. This codes for CASSFLPSQRQGREGASTDTQYF.

This clonotype was seen a few times. The chain joins TRBV7-2 to TRBJ1-2; D possibly corresponds to TRBD1 (5 bases). Trimming shortened V by 1 base and J by 5 bases, and 11 bases separated the two germline ends. The germline gives CDR1 SGHTA, CDR2 FQGNSA. This CDR3 has 14 residues. CDR3 region: CASSLERGVYGYTF. In DNA form, the CDR3 reads TGTGCCAGCAGCTTAGAACGGGGCGTGTATGGCTACACCTTC.

This clonotype was seen once. The chain links TRBV5-1 to TRBJ1-3; unclear D gene. Germline CDR1 SGHRS, CDR2 YFSETQ. The CDR3 sequence is 14 residues long. V lost 0 bases to trimming and J lost 0 bases, with 4 bases between them. In nucleotides, the CDR3 is TGCGCCAGCAGCTTGGACCCCTCTGGAAACACCATATATTTT. This gives the protein CASSLDPSGNTIYF.

As to this clonotype: One junction end disagrees with the germline gene, perhaps due to a read error. This chain links TRBV28 with TRBJ1-2; D not resolved. Per the germline V gene, CDR1 is MDHEN and CDR2 is SYDVKM. This CDR3 has 12 residues. In nucleotides, the CDR3 is TGTGCCAACAGTTTAGCCCGGCCCGGCTACACCTTC. Translation gives CANSLARPGYTF.

V gene TRBV9 combines with J gene TRBJ1-4; D may be TRBD1 (6 bases). V dropped 0 bases and J dropped 5 bases, with 14 bases sitting between them. The CDR3 covers 16 residues. Germline V lookup: CDR1 SGDLS, CDR2 YYNGEE. CDR3 in amino acids: CASSVGTTGLNEKLFF. CDR3 bases: TGTGCCAGCAGCGTAGGCACCACAGGGCTAAATGAAAAACTGTTTTTT.

Comments on this clonotype: One junction end disagrees with the germline gene, perhaps due to a read error. The V gene is TRBV12-3 or TRBV12-4, the J gene TRBJ1-4, with TRBD1 matching over 7 bases. This CDR3 spans 14 amino acids. The chain's CDR3 is CASRPGQIDETLFF. CDR3 DNA: TGTGCCAGCAGGCCGGGACAGATCGATGAAACACTGTTTTTT.

V gene TRBV20-1 combines with J gene TRBJ2-4; 9 bases map to TRBD1. Germline V gene data show CDR1 as DFQATT and CDR2 as SNEGSKA (reference sequence). Unmatched junction bases numbered 16, after V lost 6 bases and J lost 13 bases. The CDR3 extends over 14 amino acids. The CDR3 DNA follows: TGCAGTGCCGTAGCCGGGACAGGGCATAATCAGCAGTACTTC. It is translated as CSAVAGTGHNQQYF.

This clonotype was seen a few times. The chain employs TRBV15 and TRBJ2-7, with D possibly TRBD1 on 6 matching bases. The CDR3 contains 13 residues. CDR1 and CDR2 from the germline V gene are LNHNV and YYDKDF (reference sequence). V was pared by 4 bases and J by 3 bases, with 10 bases between. The CDR3 protein is CATSKDSFYEQYF. The CDR3 bases are TGTGCCACCAGCAAGGACAGCTTCTACGAGCAGTACTTC.

This clonotype was counted between two and nine times. The V call is TRBV20-1, the J call TRBJ1-6; D gene unclear. This CDR3 has 13 amino acids. Germline lookup yields CDR1 DFQATT and CDR2 SNEGSKA (reference sequence). V was shortened by 1 base and J by 3 bases, with 4 bases between the two germline ends. CDR3 coding DNA: TGCAGTGCTAGAGGGGACTATAATTCACCCCTCCACTTT. Protein product: CSARGDYNSPLHF.

This clonotype appeared many times. CDR3 sequence reads: CASSFSGLNSPLHF. CDR3 nucleotide sequence: TGTGCCAGCAGTTTCTCCGGGTTGAATTCACCCCTCCACTTT. The chain joins TRBV12-3 or TRBV12-4 to TRBJ1-6; D call uncertain. Trimming cost V 3 bases and J 7 bases, with 10 bases left between them. The CDR3 runs 14 residues.